This T cell receptor beta chain was identified in a study of radiotherapy plus CTLA-4 blockade in lung cancer. In the study overall: The study recorded objective responses in around 18% of patients and disease control in approximately 29%.

CDR3 length: 16 amino acids. The germline V and J ends were trimmed by 4 bases and 0 bases, with 13 bases remaining between them. Germline CDR1 reads MNHEY; CDR2 reads SVGAGI. Assay: immunoSEQ multiplex PCR; the TCRdb copy retains only in-frame clones and omits some. The table records roughly 98,000 clones, around 81% of them present only once. The material sequenced was peripheral blood, taken from a patient treated with radiotherapy plus ipilimumab. This chain links TRBV6-5 with TRBJ1-3; D call uncertain. The clonotype was recovered from a human donor with non-small cell lung cancer that progressed on radiotherapy plus ipilimumab. CDR3 nucleotides: TGTGCCAGCAGTTTGGGGTCGGGATACTCTGGAAACACCATATATTTT. Translated: CASSLGSGYSGNTIYF.